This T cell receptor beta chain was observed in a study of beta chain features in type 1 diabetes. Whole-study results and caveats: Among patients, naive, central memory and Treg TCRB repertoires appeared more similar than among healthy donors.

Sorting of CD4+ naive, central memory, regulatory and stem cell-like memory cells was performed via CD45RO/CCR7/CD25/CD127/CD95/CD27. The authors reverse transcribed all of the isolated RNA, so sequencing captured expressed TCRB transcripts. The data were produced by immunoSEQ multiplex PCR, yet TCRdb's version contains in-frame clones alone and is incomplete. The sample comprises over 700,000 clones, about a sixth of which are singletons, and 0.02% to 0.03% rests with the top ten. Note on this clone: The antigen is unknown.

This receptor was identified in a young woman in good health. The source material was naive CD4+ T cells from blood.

The DNA of the CDR3 is TGCGCCAGCAGCTTGCAGTGGGGTGACACCATATATTTT. It specifies CASSLQWGDTIYF. This sequence joins TRBV5-1 and TRBJ1-3; D is unclear. Germline loops: CDR1 SGHRS, CDR2 YFSETQ. The CDR3 has 13 residues. The germline V and J ends were trimmed by 1 base and 8 bases, with 10 bases remaining between them.